Shown below are 6 T cell receptor beta chains from a single sample sequenced in a study of blood T cells in healthy people across ages. Primed by a sample-barcoded 5' primer and a J-beta primer mix, a second PCR proceeded for roughly 7 to 11 cycles. TCRdb analysed the 5' RACE reads with MiXCR anew, one entry per CDR3 protein. The sample comprises roughly 860,000 distinct CDR3 sequences, under 80% of which are singletons, and around a quarter rests with the top ten. The material sequenced was blood. These TCRs come from a man aged 30 to 45 in good health.

This chain connects TRBV15 to TRBJ1-2; a weak D match, TRBD1 (6 bases). In germline, CDR1 is LNHNV, CDR2 YYDKDF (reference sequence). This CDR3 is built from 15 residues. V was cut by 0 bases and J by 4 bases, with 12 bases left in between. The CDR3: CATSRDTGYPYGYTF. DNA of the CDR3: TGTGCCACCAGCAGAGATACAGGGTACCCCTATGGCTACACCTTC.

The chain has TRBV12-3 or TRBV12-4 and TRBJ2-1; D is perhaps TRBD1 (6 bases). Deletions cut 3 bases from V and 4 bases from J, with 10 bases between. The CDR3 covers 14 residues. The CDR3 is CASSFGDTYNEQFF. CDR3 nucleotide sequence: TGTGCCAGCAGTTTCGGGGACACTTACAATGAGCAGTTCTTC.

V is TRBV5-1 and J is TRBJ2-3; 9 bases align to TRBD1. The CDR3 is made up of 16 amino acids. Losses at the gene ends were 2 bases for V and 4 bases for J; bases not matched to a gene: 8. The germline CDR1 and CDR2 sequences are SGHRS and YFSETQ. The CDR3 DNA sequence: TGCGCCAGCAGCTTAATCCCGACAGGGGGGCCAGATACGCAGTATTTT. Protein product: CASSLIPTGGPDTQYF.

The chain joins TRBV4-3 to TRBJ2-1; no definite D call. Trimming removed 2 bases from V and 5 bases from J, with 4 bases in between. Germline CDR1 LGHNA, CDR2 YSLEER. The CDR3 is 12 residues long. Written as DNA, the CDR3 is TGCGCCAGCAGCCAAATGGACAATGAGCAGTTCTTC. Translation: CASSQMDNEQFF.

V gene TRBV10-3 combines with J gene TRBJ1-5; no clear D. V was clipped by 6 bases and J by 2 bases, with 11 bases between them. This CDR3 has 14 amino acids. Germline CDR1 and CDR2: ENHRY and SYGVKD. CDR3 residues: CAIRGTEGNQPQHF. CDR3 sequence (DNA): TGTGCCATCAGGGGAACGGAAGGCAATCAGCCCCAGCATTTT.

Many counts were recorded for this clonotype. J is TRBJ2-7 and V is TRBV27, with 10 bases identical to TRBD1. With 6 bases clipped from V and 2 bases from J, the junction kept 4 bases outside the gene matches. Germline CDR1 and CDR2: MNHEY and SMNVEV (reference sequence). The CDR3 is 14 residues long. The CDR3 protein is CASSTGTGAYEQYF. The CDR3 nucleotides read TGTGCCAGCAGCACCGGGACAGGGGCCTACGAGCAGTACTTC.